These 4 T cell receptor beta chains came from one sample sequenced in a study of breast tumors, draining lymph nodes, adjacent tissues. Samples came from axillary lymph nodes draining the breast cancer. TCRdb ran MiXCR on the multiplex PCR reads and lists one entry per CDR3 protein. The repertoire has about 94,000 distinct CDR3 sequences, around 29% of them found once; the top ten carry more than 7%. Material: axillary lymph node tissue. The receptor set was obtained from a female donor with breast cancer. Some clones in this sample may be carry-over from other donors' samples.

The chain combines TRBV29-1 with TRBJ1-3; D remains unclear. This CDR3 region has 14 residues. V was cut by 5 bases and J by 0 bases, with 11 bases left in between. Germline V gene data show CDR1 as SQVTM and CDR2 as ANQGSEA. CDR3 DNA: TGCAGCGTTTCCACGAGTGCCTCTGGAAACACCATATATTTT. The encoded protein is CSVSTSASGNTIYF.

The chain couples TRBV7-3 to TRBJ2-3; 12 bases are a match to TRBD2. Germline V CDR1 and CDR2: SGHTA, FQGTGA. The J segment lost 8 bases and the V segment lost 4 bases, leaving 7 bases of the junction unmatched. CDR3 length: 15 residues. CDR3 bases: TGTGCCAGCAGCTCGCCGGGACTAGCGGGCGGTACGCAGTATTTT. Protein product: CASSSPGLAGGTQYF.

This clonotype was found many times. The rearrangement joins TRBV10-3 to TRBJ1-5; 8 bases align to TRBD1. CDR3 length equals 15 residues. From germline, CDR1 is ENHRY and CDR2 SYGVKD. J gave up 6 bases and V 0 bases, and 4 bases lay outside the gene matches. CDR3 protein: CAISESGQAGQPQHF. The CDR3 DNA reads as TGTGCCATCAGTGAGTCGGGACAGGCGGGTCAGCCCCAGCATTTT.

This clonotype appeared many times. The J gene is TRBJ1-6, the V gene TRBV24-1, with 7 bases lining up with TRBD1. The CDR3 is made up of 17 amino acids. Germline trimming cut 3 bases from V and 0 bases from J; bases unmatched to any gene: 4. The V gene's germline CDR1 is KGHDR and CDR2 SFDVKD. This CDR3 reads CATSDGGDSSYNSPLHF. Here the CDR3 DNA reads TGTGCCACCAGTGATGGGGGGGACAGCTCCTATAATTCACCCCTCCACTTT.